One sample yielded the 9 T cell receptor beta chains listed below, sequenced in a study of blood T cell repertoires in COVID-19. Profiled with immunoSEQ multiplex PCR; TCRdb holds only in-frame clones, not every one. The sample includes 200,000 to 250,000 clones, 70% to 90% seen only once; the top ten take about 10%. Sequenced sample: peripheral blood. The receptors here all came from a woman aged 45 to 65 with COVID-19, enrolled during active disease.

The chain carries TRBV4-1 and TRBJ2-1; a possible D gene is TRBD2 (6 bases). This CDR3 comprises 15 residues. Trimming shortened V by 3 bases and J by 0 bases, and 9 bases separated the two germline ends. Germline loops: CDR1 MGHRA, CDR2 YSYEKL. The CDR3 bases are TGCGCCAGCAGCCAGACTAGGAGCTCCTACAATGAGCAGTTCTTC. It specifies CASSQTRSSYNEQFF.

V is TRBV7-9 and J is TRBJ2-3; D call uncertain. The CDR3 is made up of 13 amino acids. V was pared by 5 bases and J by 0 bases, with 6 bases between. Germline CDR1 is SEHNR and CDR2 is FQNEAQ (reference sequence). In DNA, the CDR3 is TGTGCCAGCAGCCCCTCTAGCACAGATACGCAGTATTTT. Residues: CASSPSSTDTQYF.

This rearrangement joins TRBV11-2 to TRBJ1-3; D gene ambiguous. The CDR3 sequence is 15 residues long. CDR1 SGHAT and CDR2 FQNNGV come from the germline V gene. Between the trimmed V and J ends, which lost 10 bases and 0 bases, there was a span of 16 bases. In nucleotides, the CDR3 is TGTGCCACTTCACCCACATCTTTCTCTGGAAACACCATATATTTT. Translated: CATSPTSFSGNTIYF.

The chain employs TRBV29-1 and TRBJ2-1, with 8 bases that match TRBD2. Germline V gene data show CDR1 as SQVTM and CDR2 as ANQGSEA. J was trimmed by 6 bases and V by 3 bases; bases with no gene match: 10. The length of the CDR3 is 15 residues. The CDR3 reads CSVERAGGHPNEQFF. The CDR3 DNA reads as TGCAGCGTTGAGCGGGCGGGGGGTCACCCCAATGAGCAGTTCTTC.

The chain uses TRBV19 and TRBJ2-2; TRBD1 agrees at 8 bases. Looked up from germline, CDR1 is LNHDA and CDR2 is SQIVND (reference sequence). The CDR3 totals 17 residues. V trimming: 0 bases; J trimming: 2 bases; junction bases outside the gene matches: 5. Here the CDR3 reads CASSIDVQGANTGELFF. CDR3 nucleotides: TGTGCCAGTAGTATAGACGTGCAGGGGGCCAACACCGGGGAGCTGTTTTTT.

The chain carries TRBV5-6 and TRBJ1-1; 12 positions agree with TRBD1. Germline V CDR1 and CDR2: SGHDT, YYEEEE. V trimming: 1 base; J trimming: 0 bases; junction bases outside the gene matches: 4. This CDR3 contains 17 residues. The CDR3 spells CASSLIGTGGMNTEAFF. DNA of the CDR3: TGTGCCAGCAGCTTGATCGGGACAGGGGGCATGAACACTGAAGCTTTCTTT.

The chain carries TRBV28 and TRBJ1-3, with unresolved D. The V and J ends lost 5 bases and 0 bases respectively, with 8 bases between them. This CDR3 region has 14 residues. CDR1 and CDR2 from the germline V gene are MDHEN and SYDVKM. This CDR3 reads CASSRVSSGNTIYF. CDR3 in DNA: TGTGCCAGCAGTAGAGTATCCTCTGGAAACACCATATATTTT. Supplemented by reference TRBV28 and TRBJ1-3, the full variable domain reads DVKVTQSSRYLVKRTGEKVFLECVQDMDHENMFWYRQDPGLGLRLIYFSYDVKMKEKGDIPEGYSVSREKKERFSLILESASTNQTSMYLCASSRVSSGNTIYFGEGSWLTVV.

This chain uses TRBV7-3 with TRBJ2-1; the match to TRBD2 covers 9 bases. This CDR3 is 17 amino acids long. The trim removed 5 bases at V and 9 bases at J, leaving 17 bases unmatched. The germline V gene has CDR1 SGHTA and CDR2 FQGTGA. Written as DNA, the CDR3 is TGTGCCAGCAGCCTCACCTTAGGCGGGGGGGCCTCGGGTGAGCAGTTCTTC. It codes for CASSLTLGGGASGEQFF.

This sequence joins TRBV5-6 and TRBJ2-3; 11 nucleotides agree with TRBD2. Per germline, CDR1 SGHDT and CDR2 YYEEEE. The CDR3 has 17 residues. V was clipped by 1 base and J by 6 bases; unmatched bases: 10. CDR3 residues: CASSLLVSGGVKDTQYF. In DNA form, the CDR3 reads TGTGCCAGCAGCTTGTTGGTTAGCGGGGGGGTAAAGGATACGCAGTATTTT. The variable domain in full, with the rest retrieved from reference TRBV5-6 and TRBJ2-3, is DAGVTQSPTHLIKTRGQQVTLRCSPKSGHDTVSWYQQALGQGPQFIFQYYEEEERQRGNFPDRFSGHQFPNYSSELNVNALLLGDSALYLCASSLLVSGGVKDTQYFGPGTRLTVL.